Listed here is a single T cell receptor beta chain. The antigen remains unidentified. This specimen comes from a study of cytomegalovirus exposure and HLA in healthy donors. Study results and limitations: A later analysis showed that HLA-associated TCR beta chains had undergone more clonal expansion than equally common others. Reports indicated that the classifier achieved high specificity and sensitivity in diagnosing cytomegalovirus status. TCR beta sequences reportedly predicted most subjects' HLA-A and HLA-B alleles accurately.

The CDR3 loop spans 18 amino acids. V shed 2 bases and J 3 bases; nucleotides not matched to a gene: 15. The germline CDR1 and CDR2 sequences are MNHNS and SASEGT. Primers for the PCR totalled 60 Vbeta and 13 Jbeta. Methods used by the authors: Per a later analysis, the number of unique TCR beta chains was some 82 million, of which about 11 million were shared. Here immunoSEQ multiplex PCR was the method, and the copy in TCRdb shows in-frame clones only, minus some. V, J and clone size were drawn from that table, and D and trimming were deduced from the DNA. Of about 150,000 clones listed, about 82% are singletons.

The clonotype comes from a male donor in good health and CMV-seronegative. The source material was PBMCs. V and J are TRBV6-1 and TRBJ1-1; 7 bases match TRBD1. CDR3 sequence (DNA): TGTGCCAGCAGTGAACGGCCCCCTTACAGGGGCAATGACACTGAAGCTTTCTTT. This translates into CASSERPPYRGNDTEAFF.